One sample yielded the 4 T cell receptor beta chains listed below, sequenced in a study of post-analysis software for immune sequencing data. Regarding the study as a whole: Controls showed lower frequencies than patients for five TRBV segments, and TRBV5-6, TRBV5-1 and TRBV20-1 were among these.

Presence of unique molecular identifiers characterized the TCR beta cDNA libraries. TCRdb used MiXCR to reprocess the PCR reads, holding one entry per CDR3 protein. This table has approximately 690,000 distinct CDR3 sequences, 55% to 70% appearing once. These receptors have no identified antigens. The sample consisted of blood. The receptors here all came from a girl aged 2-10 years with multiple sclerosis.

CDR3 DNA: TGTGCCAGCAGCACAAGCTCTAGCGGGGGGAAAAACATTCAGTACTTC. Amino acids: CASSTSSSGGKNIQYF. This sequence joins TRBV7-9 and TRBJ2-5; TRBD2 aligns across 11 bases. Matching the DNA end better, TRBJ2-4 makes the J call doubtful. CDR1 is SEHNR and CDR2 is FQNEAQ in the germline V gene (reference sequence). The CDR3 has 16 residues.

The rearrangement uses TRBV5-1 and TRBJ1-2; D gene unclear. CDR3 size: 15 residues. Germline CDR1 SGHRS, CDR2 YFSETQ. V dropped 0 bases and J dropped 4 bases, with 13 bases sitting between them. This CDR3 reads CASSLVKAGAYGYTF. CDR3 bases: TGCGCCAGCAGCTTGGTAAAGGCGGGAGCCTATGGCTACACCTTC. The complete variable domain, with remaining parts taken from reference TRBV5-1 and TRBJ1-2, reads KAGVTQTPRYLIKTRGQQVTLSCSPISGHRSVSWYQQTPGQGLQFLFEYFSETQRNKGNFPGRFSGRQFSNSRSEMNVSTLELGDSALYLCASSLVKAGAYGYTFGSGTRLTVV.

The genes are TRBV29-1 and TRBJ1-2; D possibly corresponds to TRBD1 (5 bases). V was pared by 3 bases and J by 4 bases, with 9 bases between. CDR3 length equals 12 residues. Germline V lookup: CDR1 SQVTM, CDR2 ANQGSEA. CDR3 protein: CSVEGRVYGYTF. The CDR3 DNA sequence: TGCAGCGTTGAGGGACGGGTCTATGGCTACACCTTC.

The rearrangement links TRBV7-2 to TRBJ1-1; no definite D call. The germline V gene encodes CDR1 SGHTA and CDR2 FQGNSA. The length of the CDR3 is 12 residues. V lost 10 bases and J 3 bases, leaving 12 bases between the germline ends. CDR3 amino acids: CATQKGHTEAFF. In DNA form, the CDR3 reads TGTGCCACACAAAAGGGTCACACTGAAGCTTTCTTT. The full variable domain, in which reference TRBV7-2 and TRBJ1-1 provide the parts outside the CDR3, is GAGVSQSPSNKVTEKGKDVELRCDPISGHTALYWYRQSLGQGLEFLIYFQGNSAPDKSGLPSDRFSAERTGGSVSTLTIQRTQQEDSAVYLCATQKGHTEAFFGQGTRLTVV.